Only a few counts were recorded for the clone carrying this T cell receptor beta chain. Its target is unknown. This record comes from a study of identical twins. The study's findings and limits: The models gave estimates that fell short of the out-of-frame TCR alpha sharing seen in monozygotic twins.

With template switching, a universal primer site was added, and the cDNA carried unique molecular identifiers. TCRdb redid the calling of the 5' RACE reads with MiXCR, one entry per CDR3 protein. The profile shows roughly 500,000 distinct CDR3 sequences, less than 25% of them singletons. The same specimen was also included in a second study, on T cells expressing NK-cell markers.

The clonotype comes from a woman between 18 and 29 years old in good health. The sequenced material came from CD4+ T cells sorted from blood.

The CDR3 region has the DNA TGTGCCAGCAGTCGGACTAGCGAACTCCACGAGCAGTACTTC. As protein: CASSRTSELHEQYF. This rearrangement joins TRBV4-2 to TRBJ2-7, with 9 bases lining up with TRBD2. V lost 6 bases to trimming and J lost 5 bases; unmatched junction nucleotides: 8. Germline V gene lookup returns CDR1 LGHNA and CDR2 YNFKEQ. This CDR3 has 14 amino acids.